The present TCR beta chain was sequenced within a study of blood T cell repertoires in COVID-19. The overall study: Acute-phase and convalescent COVID-19 samples originated in the United States, Italy and Spain. Sample material is recorded as cDNA or gDNA derived from T cells, B-cell-depleted T cells, or PBMCs.

Per the authors' pipeline: Nucleated cell counts were estimated from reference gene primer amplification. The data were produced by immunoSEQ multiplex PCR, yet TCRdb's version contains in-frame clones alone and is incomplete. V and J calls and clone size are those listed in that table; D and trimming were worked out from the DNA. The data contain tens of thousands of clones, about 79% of them seen just once; the ten biggest clones take up more than 20%. Germline CDR1 reads SGHAT; CDR2 reads FQNNGV. The CDR3 is made up of 15 amino acids. V dropped 3 bases and J dropped 4; count of bases not matched to a gene: 2.

The specimen sequenced was peripheral blood. This chain joins TRBV11-2 and TRBJ2-1; 11 bases agree with TRBD2. This clonotype was obtained from a woman in her 50s with acute or convalescent COVID-19. CDR3 amino acids: CASSFGLAGYNEQFF. In nucleotides, the CDR3 is TGTGCCAGCAGCTTTGGACTAGCGGGTTACAATGAGCAGTTCTTC.